The 31 T cell receptor beta chains given below trace back to one sample, sequenced in a study of CD8+ T cells in alopecia areata (dated by TCRdb to the late 2010s). In roughly 5 patients from the biomarker study, an additional sort separated CD25+CD127- cells out of the CD4+ cells. Preparation of the library involved the immunoSEQ multiplex PCR assay. To provide template for TCR sequencing, every sample had RNA extracted and reverse transcribed into cDNA. As stored in TCRdb, this immuneACCESS dataset retains in-frame rearrangements with V and J assigned. A fraction of the clones does not appear; measured against another copy, unresolved V genes explain less than half of the discrepancy, and the remainder lacks a known reason. The sample table lists roughly 20,000 clones, around 67% of them with a count of one. 4.5% of the sample comes from the top ten. Material for sequencing was CD4+ Tregs sorted from blood. The source is a human donor with alopecia areata.

This clone has a single count. The genes are TRBV7-2 and TRBJ2-1, with no clear D. Deletions cut 2 bases from V and 10 bases from J, with 12 bases between. The germline V gene encodes CDR1 SGHTA and CDR2 FQGNSA. The CDR3 contains 13 residues. CDR3 coding DNA: TGTGCCAGCAGCTTATTACCAGCGAAAGAGCAGTTCTTC. It is translated as CASSLLPAKEQFF.

The chain is built from TRBV29-1 and TRBJ1-2, with a possible D match to TRBD1 (6 bases). Germline assignment: CDR1 SQVTM and CDR2 ANQGSEA. CDR3 length equals 13 residues. V lost 4 bases and J 0 bases, leaving 9 bases between the germline ends. The CDR3 DNA is TGCAGCGTTGCTACAGGGACTAACTATGGCTACACCTTC. It yields the protein CSVATGTNYGYTF.

In this sample, this clone turned up a few times. This chain joins TRBV21-1 and TRBJ1-1. TRBV21-1 is listed as a pseudogene. The CDR3 totals 13 residues. The CDR3 nucleotides read TGTGCCAGCAGCAAAGGATTGCAGGGACAAGCTTTCTTT. This encodes CASSKGLQGQAFF.

The V and J genes are TRBV28 and TRBJ1-2; D not resolved. The CDR3 spans 12 residues. Germline V gene lookup returns CDR1 MDHEN and CDR2 SYDVKM. The V gene lost 6 bases and the J gene lost 5 bases, with 10 bases spanning the gap. The CDR3 sequence: CASSVQYYGYTF. Here the CDR3 DNA reads TGTGCCAGCAGCGTACAGTATTATGGCTACACCTTC.

This clone is medium-sized. V is TRBV28 and J is TRBJ2-2; 9 bases line up with TRBD2. The V gene end was trimmed by 3 bases and the J gene end by 4 bases; junction bases not matched to a gene: 3. This CDR3 spans 15 amino acids. The germline V gene encodes CDR1 MDHEN and CDR2 SYDVKM. CDR3 sequence (DNA): TGTGCCAGCAGTTTTTCACTAGCGGGCACCGGGGAGCTGTTTTTT. The encoded protein is CASSFSLAGTGELFF.

Relative to its sample, this clone is medium-sized. J is TRBJ1-1 and V is TRBV6-5; D perhaps matches TRBD1 (6 bases). In germline, CDR1 is MNHEY, CDR2 SVGAGI. CDR3 length: 14 amino acids. Trimming shortened V by 2 bases and J by 4 bases, and 11 bases separated the two germline ends. The CDR3 protein is CASSYNGGGTEAFF. The DNA for the CDR3 is TGTGCCAGCAGTTACAACGGGGGCGGCACTGAAGCTTTCTTT.

This clone was seen more than once but under ten times. The chain combines TRBV7-8 with TRBJ2-6; no definite D call. V lost 5 bases to trimming and J lost 3 bases, with 23 bases between them. CDR1 and CDR2 from the germline V gene are SGHVS and FQNEAQ. CDR3 length equals 19 residues. In nucleotides, the CDR3 is TGTGCCAGCAGCCCTCTCCCTAGGCCCAGCGCCTTTGGGGCCAACGTCCTGACTTTC. Amino acids: CASSPLPRPSAFGANVLTF. The variable domain in full, with the rest retrieved from reference TRBV7-8 and TRBJ2-6, is GAGVSQSPRYKVAKRGQDVALRCDPISGHVSLFWYQQALGQGPEFLTYFQNEAQLDKSGLPSDRFFAERPEGSVSTLKIQRTQQEDSAVYLCASSPLPRPSAFGANVLTFGAGSRLTVL.

The chain uses TRBV30 and TRBJ2-3; 12 nucleotides align to TRBD1. CDR1 is GTSNPN and CDR2 is SVGIG in the germline V gene (reference sequence). This CDR3 contains 13 residues. J gave up 4 bases and V 5 bases, and 1 base lay outside the gene matches. The CDR3 reads CAWGTGGPDTQYF. The CDR3, as DNA: TGTGCCTGGGGGACAGGGGGCCCAGATACGCAGTATTTT.

V and J are TRBV5-4 and TRBJ2-1; 8 bases agree with TRBD2. Germline V CDR1 and CDR2: SGHNT, YYREEE (reference sequence). The CDR3 sequence is 17 residues long. Trimming at V came to 4 bases and at J to 0 bases, leaving 9 bases not matched to a gene. CDR3 nucleotides: TGTGCCAGCAGCAAGGGAGGCGGGGGGAGCTCCTACAATGAGCAGTTCTTC. Residues: CASSKGGGGSSYNEQFF. Together with reference TRBV5-4 and TRBJ2-1, the CDR3 gives the full variable domain: ETGVTQSPTHLIKTRGQQVTLRCSSQSGHNTVSWYQQALGQGPQFIFQYYREEENGRGNFPPRFSGLQFPNYSSELNVNALELDDSALYLCASSKGGGGSSYNEQFFGPGTRLTVL.

This chain connects TRBV4-3 to TRBJ2-1; D not resolved. The germline V gene encodes CDR1 LGHNA and CDR2 YSLEER. The CDR3 spans 15 residues. V was clipped by 2 bases and J by 4 bases, with 12 bases between them. CDR3 in DNA: TGCGCCAGCAGCCAAACCGGTGGGCTTTACAATGAGCAGTTCTTC. It translates to CASSQTGGLYNEQFF.

The chain has TRBV5-1 and TRBJ1-1; D call uncertain. The CDR3 totals 14 residues. The V end lost 5 bases, the J end lost 0 bases, and 11 bases lay between the germline ends. Per germline, CDR1 SGHRS and CDR2 YFSETQ. CDR3 in amino acids: CASSYSPMNTEAFF. The CDR3 coding sequence is TGCGCCAGCAGTTATAGCCCAATGAACACTGAAGCTTTCTTT.

J is TRBJ2-5 and V is TRBV29-1; 7 bases are a match to TRBD1. Trimming took 4 bases from V and 0 from J; bases not matched to a gene: 5. The CDR3 has 14 residues. The V gene's germline CDR1 is SQVTM and CDR2 ANQGSEA. CDR3 DNA sequence: TGCAGCGTTGTCACAGGGGAATACCAAGAGACCCAGTACTTC. This translates into CSVVTGEYQETQYF.

The genes are TRBV5-1 and TRBJ2-5; no definite D call. CDR3 length: 15 amino acids. Germline V gene sequence: CDR1 SGHRS, CDR2 YFSETQ. V dropped 3 bases and J dropped 4 bases, with 16 bases sitting between them. Here the CDR3 DNA reads TGCGCCAGCAGCTCGGTCCGGAATTTGGGAGAGACCCAGTACTTC. Its translation: CASSSVRNLGETQYF.

The chain combines TRBV28 with TRBJ2-2, with D unresolved. CDR1 and CDR2 (germline): MDHEN, SYDVKM. The CDR3 extends over 12 amino acids. Trimming pared 4 bases from V and 7 bases from J, leaving 7 bases between. CDR3 nucleotide sequence: TGTGCCAGCAGTTACCTGTACGGGGAGCTGTTTTTT. It encodes CASSYLYGELFF.

This clone was detected a few times. The chain employs TRBV14 and TRBJ1-2, with 7 bases aligning to TRBD1. The ends lost 2 bases at V and 5 bases at J; junction bases unmatched: 5. CDR1 SGHDN and CDR2 FVKESK come from the germline V gene. This CDR3 is built from 14 residues. DNA for the CDR3: TGTGCCAGCAGCCAACGTCCAGGGGGGTATGGCTACACCTTC. It codes for CASSQRPGGYGYTF. The full variable domain, completed using reference TRBV14 and TRBJ1-2, is EAGVTQFPSHSVIEKGQTVTLRCDPISGHDNLYWYRRVMGKEIKFLLHFVKESKQDESGMPNNRFLAERTGGTYSTLKVQPAELEDSGVYFCASSQRPGGYGYTFGSGTRLTVV.

The chain carries TRBV27 and TRBJ2-6; a possible D gene is TRBD1 (5 bases). The V end lost 5 bases, the J end lost 2 bases, and 10 bases lay between the germline ends. The germline V gene encodes CDR1 MNHEY and CDR2 SMNVEV (reference sequence). The CDR3 contains 15 residues. The CDR3 DNA reads TGTGCCAGCAGTCTTCAGGGCGCTGGGGCCAACGTCCTGACTTTC. Its protein is CASSLQGAGANVLTF.

The V and J genes are TRBV23-1 and TRBJ1-6; D is possibly TRBD1 (5 bases). TRBV23-1 falls under the ORF class, with uncertain function. V was shortened by 2 bases and J by 10 bases, with 18 bases between the two germline ends. The CDR3 extends over 16 amino acids. The CDR3 region is CASSQRSGRGESPLHF. In DNA, the CDR3 is TGCGCCAGCAGTCAAAGGTCTGGACGAGGGGAGTCACCCCTCCACTTT.

This chain links TRBV28 with TRBJ1-1; possibly TRBD1 for D (6 bases). The CDR3 is 12 amino acids. CDR1 is MDHEN, CDR2 SYDVKM, per germline. The germline V and J ends were trimmed by 8 bases and 3 bases, with 10 bases remaining between them. CDR3 coding DNA: TGTGCCAGCCGAGGGGGAGACACTGAAGCTTTCTTT. Translated, it gives CASRGGDTEAFF.

This chain uses TRBV19 with TRBJ2-7; D remains ambiguous. Deletions cut 3 bases from V and 4 bases from J, with 4 bases between. The CDR3 covers 11 residues. Germline-derived CDR1 and CDR2 are LNHDA and SQIVND (reference sequence). CDR3 in amino acids: CASSIGYEQYF. CDR3 bases: TGTGCCAGTAGTATTGGATACGAGCAGTACTTC.

This clone is medium-sized by share. The V gene is TRBV10-3, the J gene TRBJ2-7; TRBD2 aligns across 9 bases. Germline CDR1 and CDR2: ENHRY and SYGVKD. Germline trimming cut 9 bases from V and 2 bases from J; bases unmatched to any gene: 5. This CDR3 is 13 amino acids long. The CDR3 loop is CAISGRVPYEQYF. CDR3 DNA sequence: TGTGCCATTAGCGGGAGAGTCCCCTACGAGCAGTACTTC.

This clone has only a few counts. This chain uses TRBV28 with TRBJ2-3, with 13 bases fitting TRBD2. The germline V gene encodes CDR1 MDHEN and CDR2 SYDVKM. Trimming removed 7 bases from V and 6 bases from J; junction bases left unmatched: 7. The CDR3 length is 15 residues. The CDR3 sequence is CASTQLAGGRDTQYF. The CDR3 DNA reads as TGTGCCAGCACTCAACTAGCGGGGGGGAGGGATACGCAGTATTTT.

The table lists this clone with a few counts. The V call is TRBV29-1, the J call TRBJ1-2; the match to TRBD1 covers 8 bases. The CDR3 is made up of 13 amino acids. In germline, CDR1 is SQVTM, CDR2 ANQGSEA. V lost 7 bases, J lost 5 bases, and 9 bases stayed unmatched. The CDR3 loop is CSGWTGSSYGYTF. CDR3 nucleotides: TGCAGCGGGTGGACAGGGTCCTCGTATGGCTACACCTTC.

The chain recombines TRBV4-2 with TRBJ1-6; D unclear. The V end lost 4 bases, the J end lost 0 bases, and 13 bases lay between the germline ends. This CDR3 contains 17 residues. From germline, CDR1 is LGHNA and CDR2 YNFKEQ. The CDR3 sequence: CASSLIRLSSYNSPLHF. CDR3 coding DNA: TGTGCCAGCAGCCTCATCCGCCTAAGCTCCTATAATTCACCCCTCCACTTT.

This clone was counted a few times. The rearrangement uses TRBV7-2 and TRBJ2-3; 10 nucleotides align to TRBD2. Germline V gene lookup returns CDR1 SGHTA and CDR2 FQGNSA. The V and J ends lost 5 bases and 6 bases, in that order; junction bases with no gene match: 11. This CDR3 comprises 16 residues. In DNA form, the CDR3 reads TGTGCCAGCAGCGAAATACGCCTAGCGGGAGATGATACGCAGTATTTT. It codes for CASSEIRLAGDDTQYF.

This sequence joins TRBV18 and TRBJ2-7; the D is unclear. CDR3 length: 14 amino acids. Trimming left V 3 bases short and J 0 bases short, with 9 bases between. Germline values: CDR1 KGHSH, CDR2 LQKENI. The CDR3 coding sequence is TGTGCCAGCTCACCGAGCACCAGCTCCTACGAGCAGTACTTC. Protein sequence: CASSPSTSSYEQYF.

This clone was seen a few times. V and J are TRBV7-2 and TRBJ2-2, with 8 bases matching TRBD2. V shed 6 bases, J shed 7 bases, and the junction held 7 bases outside the gene matches. The CDR3 is 14 residues long. CDR1 SGHTA and CDR2 FQGNSA come from the germline V gene. The CDR3 DNA sequence: TGTGCCAGCAGGATCCCGGGGGGGAACGGGGAGCTGTTTTTT. Translating it yields CASRIPGGNGELFF.

The chain employs TRBV28 and TRBJ2-3; 7 bases match TRBD1. The CDR3 spans 14 residues. With 3 bases clipped from V and 2 bases from J, the junction kept 2 bases outside the gene matches. CDR1 is MDHEN, CDR2 SYDVKM, per germline. The CDR3 coding sequence is TGTGCCAGCAGTTTGGACAGGAACACAGATACGCAGTATTTT. This gives the protein CASSLDRNTDTQYF.

This clone was counted a few times. CDR3 in DNA: TGTGCCAGCTGGAAAATCCAGGGGGCTGCAGATACGCAGTATTTT. This translates into CASWKIQGAADTQYF. The chain joins TRBV7-8 to TRBJ2-3, with 8 bases matching TRBD1. The CDR3 extends over 15 amino acids. Germline values: CDR1 SGHVS, CDR2 FQNEAQ. The trim removed 8 bases at V and 4 bases at J, leaving 11 bases unmatched.

The J gene is TRBJ2-7, the V gene TRBV30; 7 positions agree with TRBD1. V shed 0 bases, J shed 0 bases, and the junction held 5 bases outside the gene matches. CDR1 is GTSNPN, CDR2 SVGIG, per germline (reference sequence). The CDR3 loop spans 15 amino acids. Here the CDR3 DNA reads TGTGCCTGGAGTGTTCCCGGGACAGCCTCCTACGAGCAGTACTTC. Its translation: CAWSVPGTASYEQYF.

V and J are TRBV4-3 and TRBJ2-6; D not resolved. The CDR3 sequence is 16 residues long. Germline assignment: CDR1 LGHNA and CDR2 YSLEER. The V gene lost 0 bases and the J gene lost 0 bases, with 6 bases spanning the gap. The CDR3 loop is CASSQDLVSGANVLTF. The CDR3 DNA reads as TGCGCCAGCAGCCAAGACCTGGTCTCTGGGGCCAACGTCCTGACTTTC.

The sample holds one count of this clone. The J gene is TRBJ2-2, the V gene TRBV7-2; D might be TRBD2 (5 bases). The germline V gene encodes CDR1 SGHTA and CDR2 FQGNSA. Trimming removed 3 bases at V and 0 bases at J, with 11 bases between. The CDR3 runs to 16 residues. The CDR3 spells CASSFTAVANTGELFF. CDR3 nucleotides: TGTGCCAGCAGCTTTACAGCGGTCGCGAACACCGGGGAGCTGTTTTTT.